This TCR beta chain derives from a study of naive and memory T cell subsets. This clonotype was seen only once. Its antigen is unknown. Four PCR rounds used nested alpha and beta constant region primers plus the SP2 primer. TCRdb passed the UMI-ligation and nested PCR reads through MiXCR, listing each CDR3 protein once. The table lists about 26,000 distinct CDR3 sequences, roughly 5.2% of them singletons. Study conclusions and caveats: This RNA-based method may be sensitive to activation-related transcript changes.

TCR cDNA received a 3' ligated oligonucleotide that carried a UMI. Input was roughly 1 to 1000 ng of DNase-treated total RNA without cell sorting. This CDR3 region has 15 residues. V was pared by 5 bases and J by 3 bases, with 17 bases between. The germline gives CDR1 GTSNPN, CDR2 SVGIG (reference sequence). Sequenced: blood. The chain combines TRBV30 with TRBJ2-4; D remains ambiguous. The receptor was derived from an adult in good health. CDR3 amino acids: CAWEVYGAGKNIQYF. CDR3 bases: TGTGCCTGGGAAGTGTACGGAGCCGGCAAAAACATTCAGTACTTC.